This T cell receptor beta chain was identified during a study of shared clonotypes between healthy human individuals. Comments on this clone: Its specificity is unknown. Within the sample, other DNA sequences also encode this same CDR3.

General study results and limits: Across a few donors, naive CD4 shared roughly 5%, naive CD8 approximately 3.5%, memory CD4 over 2%, memory CD8 about 0.4%.

Data came from immunoSEQ multiplex PCR; TCRdb stores just in-frame clones and leaves some out. The repertoire includes under 2,500,000 clones, roughly 95% of them detected once, and approximately 0.13% sits in the top ten. The receptor was isolated from a man between 18 and 29 years old in good health. Sequences were obtained from naive CD4+ T cells sorted from blood. Subset denoted: CD45RA+ positively selected.

Written as DNA, the CDR3 is TGTGCCAGCAGTAGGCAGGGAGATACGCAGTATTTT. As protein: CASSRQGDTQYF. V usage is TRBV6-5 and J usage is TRBJ2-3, with D maybe TRBD1 (5 bases). Trimming removed 5 bases at V and 5 bases at J, with 8 bases between. The CDR3 runs to 12 residues. The germline V gene has CDR1 MNHEY and CDR2 SVGAGI.